This record covers a single T cell receptor beta chain. These data are taken from a study of control samples from healthy donors and cancer patients. V gave up 6 bases and J gave up 0 bases, with 8 bases separating them. The CDR3 is made up of 13 amino acids. Germline CDR1 reads MDHEN; CDR2 reads SYDVKM. Profiled with immunoSEQ multiplex PCR; TCRdb holds only in-frame clones, not every one. The sample records under 60,000 clones, roughly 92% being singletons. Sequenced material: PBMCs. This clonotype was sampled from a woman aged 45-59 years with head and neck cancer. This chain joins TRBV28 and TRBJ1-1; tentatively, D is TRBD1 (6 bases). In DNA, the CDR3 is TGTGCCAGCAGCAGGACAGTGAACACTGAAGCTTTCTTT. Translation: CASSRTVNTEAFF.